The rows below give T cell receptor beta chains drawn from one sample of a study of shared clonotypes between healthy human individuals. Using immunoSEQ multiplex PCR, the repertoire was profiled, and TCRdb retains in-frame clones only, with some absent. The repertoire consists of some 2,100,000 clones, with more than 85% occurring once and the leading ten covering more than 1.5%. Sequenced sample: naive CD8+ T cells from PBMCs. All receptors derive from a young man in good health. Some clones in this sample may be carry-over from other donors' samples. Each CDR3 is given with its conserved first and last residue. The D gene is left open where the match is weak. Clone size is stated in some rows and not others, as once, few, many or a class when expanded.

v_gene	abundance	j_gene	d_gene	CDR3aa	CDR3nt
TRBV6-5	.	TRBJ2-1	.	CASTSGGSPYNEQFF	TGTGCCAGCACCTCAGGAGGCTCCCCCTACAATGAGCAGTTCTTC
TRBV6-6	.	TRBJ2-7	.	CASSYSATDYFYEQYF	TGTGCCAGCAGTTACTCGGCGACAGATTACTTCTACGAGCAGTACTTC
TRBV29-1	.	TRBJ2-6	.	CSVAGGGANVLTF	TGCAGCGTTGCGGGTGGTGGGGCCAACGTCCTGACTTTC
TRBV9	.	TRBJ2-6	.	CASSAPRPNVLTF	TGTGCCAGCAGCGCGCCCCGCCCGAACGTCCTGACTTTC
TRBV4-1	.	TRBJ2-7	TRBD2	CASSQSSGRAHRYEQYF	TGCGCCAGCAGCCAAAGTAGCGGGAGGGCCCATCGGTACGAGCAGTACTTC
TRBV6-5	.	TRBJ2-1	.	CASSYEWEIGNEQFF	TGTGCCAGCAGTTACGAGTGGGAGATAGGCAATGAGCAGTTCTTC
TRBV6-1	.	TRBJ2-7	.	CASSGGALSSYEQYF	TGTGCCAGCAGTGGAGGGGCTCTATCCTCCTACGAGCAGTACTTC
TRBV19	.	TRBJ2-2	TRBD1	CASRRDRGPRWELFF	TGTGCCAGTAGGCGGGACAGGGGCCCTAGGTGGGAGCTGTTTTTT
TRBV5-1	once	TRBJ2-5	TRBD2	CASSLGLAGIQETQYF	TGCGCCAGCAGCCTGGGACTAGCGGGGATCCAAGAGACCCAGTACTTC
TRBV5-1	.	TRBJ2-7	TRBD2	CASSFSGGVVEQYF	TGCGCCAGCAGCTTTTCGGGGGGAGTGGTCGAGCAGTACTTC
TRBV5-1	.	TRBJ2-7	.	CASSSDDYEQYF	TGCGCCAGCAGCTCGGACGACTACGAGCAGTACTTC
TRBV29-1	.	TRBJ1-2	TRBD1	CSVKTGDGYTF	TGCAGCGTGAAGACAGGGGATGGCTACACCTTC
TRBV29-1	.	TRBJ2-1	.	CSPMSSYNEQFF	TGCAGCCCCATGAGCTCCTACAATGAGCAGTTCTTC
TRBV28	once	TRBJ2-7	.	CASSFRTYEQYF	TGTGCCAGCAGTTTCCGGACCTACGAGCAGTACTTC
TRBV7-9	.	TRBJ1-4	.	CASSLTGSKQKLFF	TGTGCCAGCAGCTTGACAGGATCGAAGCAAAAACTGTTTTTT
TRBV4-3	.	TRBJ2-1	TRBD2	CASSLGTSGIDEQFF	TGCGCCAGCAGCTTAGGGACTAGCGGGATCGATGAGCAGTTCTTC
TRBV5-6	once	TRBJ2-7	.	CASSISPADYEQYF	TGTGCCAGCAGCATTTCCCCGGCGGACTACGAGCAGTACTTC
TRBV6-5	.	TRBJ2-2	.	CASSKALTGELFF	TGTGCCAGCAGTAAAGCATTAACCGGGGAGCTGTTTTTT
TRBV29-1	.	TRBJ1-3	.	CSVEATGTNTIYF	TGCAGCGTTGAAGCAACCGGGACAAACACCATATATTTT
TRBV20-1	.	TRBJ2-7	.	CSAGETGEQYF	TGCAGTGCTGGAGAAACGGGGGAGCAGTACTTC
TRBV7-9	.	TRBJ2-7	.	CASSHKGSYEQYF	TGTGCCAGCAGCCACAAGGGCTCCTACGAGCAGTACTTC
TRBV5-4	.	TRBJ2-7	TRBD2	CASRTGLASREQYF	TGTGCCAGCAGAACTGGACTAGCTTCTCGCGAGCAGTACTTC
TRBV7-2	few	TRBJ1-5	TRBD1	CASSPDHRGRYQPQHF	TGTGCCAGCAGCCCAGACCACAGGGGGCGATATCAGCCCCAGCATTTT
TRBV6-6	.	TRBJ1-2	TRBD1	CASSPRGGGWYGYTF	TGTGCCAGCAGCCCAAGAGGGGGCGGTTGGTATGGCTACACCTTC
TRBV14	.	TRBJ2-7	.	CASSQDMRKTYEQYF	TGTGCCAGCAGCCAAGATATGCGGAAAACTTACGAGCAGTACTTC
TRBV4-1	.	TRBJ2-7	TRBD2	CASSQGLAGGDEQYF	TGCGCCAGCAGCCAAGGACTAGCGGGAGGTGACGAGCAGTACTTC
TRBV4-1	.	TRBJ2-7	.	CASSQDPGAYEQYF	TGCGCCAGCAGCCAAGACCCCGGGGCTTACGAGCAGTACTTC
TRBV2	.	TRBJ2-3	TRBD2	CASTTGLAGVPDTQYF	TGTGCCAGCACCACGGGACTAGCGGGAGTACCAGATACGCAGTATTTT
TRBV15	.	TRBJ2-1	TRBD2	CATSSSLAGGDNEQFF	TGTGCCACCAGCAGTTCCTTAGCGGGAGGTGACAATGAGCAGTTCTTC
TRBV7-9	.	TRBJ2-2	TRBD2	CASSLAGSGAGELFF	TGTGCCAGCAGCTTAGCAGGTAGCGGGGCCGGGGAGCTGTTTTTT
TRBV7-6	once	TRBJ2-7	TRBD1	CASSPKTGSYEQYF	TGTGCCAGCAGCCCAAAGACAGGGTCCTACGAGCAGTACTTC
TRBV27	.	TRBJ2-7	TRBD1	CASSITGGPLYEQYF	TGTGCCAGCAGTATTACAGGGGGGCCTCTCTACGAGCAGTACTTC
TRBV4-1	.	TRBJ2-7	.	CASSQVTSSSYEQYF	TGCGCCAGCAGCCAAGTGACTTCTAGCTCCTACGAGCAGTACTTC
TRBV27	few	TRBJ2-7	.	CASSNGYEQYF	TGTGCCAGCAGCAACGGGTACGAGCAGTACTTC
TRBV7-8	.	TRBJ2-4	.	CASRGKNIQYF	TGTGCCAGCAGGGGGAAAAACATTCAGTACTTC